The 27 T cell receptor beta chains below were found in one sample sequenced in a study of CD8 T cells in Susac syndrome. RNA was extracted with the RNeasy kit, and a quantity of roughly 0.45 to 1 ug was reverse transcribed using random hexamers. TCRdb ran MiXCR on the immunoSEQ multiplex PCR reads and lists one entry per CDR3 protein. The sample yields 140,000 to 150,000 distinct CDR3 sequences, about 95% seen once. Source material: CD4+ T cells from PBMCs. These TCRs come from a human donor with multiple sclerosis.

J is TRBJ2-3 and V is TRBV27, with a tentative D call TRBD1 (8 bases). This CDR3 spans 18 amino acids. V was cut by 2 bases and J by 5 bases, with 23 bases left in between. CDR1 MNHEY and CDR2 SMNVEV come from the germline V gene (reference sequence). This chain's CDR3 is CASSLGGGSGGRRDTQYF. In DNA form, the CDR3 reads TGTGCCAGCAGTTTAGGGGGGGGATCAGGGGGCAGGAGAGATACGCAGTATTTT.

The J gene is TRBJ2-7, the V gene TRBV29-1, with D possibly matching TRBD2 (6 bases). This CDR3 region has 14 residues. Trimming cost V 6 bases and J 0 bases, with 15 bases left between them. Germline assignment: CDR1 SQVTM and CDR2 ANQGSEA. CDR3 bases: TGCAGCGTAGGTCAGCGGGTGAGCTCCTACGAGCAGTACTTC. It specifies CSVGQRVSSYEQYF.

The V call is TRBV3-1, the J call TRBJ2-7; D gene ambiguous. The CDR3 extends over 16 amino acids. The ends were cut back, 1 base at V and 0 bases at J, with 13 bases in the middle. The germline V gene has CDR1 LGHDT and CDR2 YNNKEL (reference sequence). CDR3 residues: CASSQVGGARSYEQYF. In DNA form, the CDR3 reads TGTGCCAGCAGCCAAGTTGGCGGAGCCCGCTCCTACGAGCAGTACTTC.

This rearrangement joins TRBV6-2 or TRBV6-3 to TRBJ2-5; a possible D gene is TRBD1 (6 bases). The germline gives CDR1 MNHEY, CDR2 SVGEGT. CDR3 length equals 16 residues. V gave up 5 bases and J gave up 5 bases, with 21 bases separating them. The CDR3, as DNA: TGTGCCAGCAGTGATTCGGGACATCAAGCGAGGGAGACCCAGTACTTC. The encoded protein is CASSDSGHQARETQYF.

This chain links TRBV29-1 with TRBJ2-7; D possibly corresponds to TRBD2 (5 bases). This CDR3 region has 13 residues. From germline, CDR1 is SQVTM and CDR2 ANQGSEA. V lost 7 bases to trimming and J lost 6 bases, with 19 bases between them. The CDR3 is CSATTTAASEQYF. CDR3 bases: TGCAGCGCCACGACTACGGCGGCGTCCGAGCAGTACTTC.

V is TRBV30 and J is TRBJ1-2; D might be TRBD1 (5 bases). Germline V gene data show CDR1 as GTSNPN and CDR2 as SVGIG (reference sequence). V gave up 4 bases and J gave up 5 bases, with 23 bases separating them. The CDR3 length is 16 residues. In DNA form, the CDR3 reads TGTGCCTGGAAGAGGGACGGAGACTTTACGGGGTATGGCTACACCTTC. Its translation is CAWKRDGDFTGYGYTF. Combining the CDR3 with reference TRBV30 and TRBJ1-2 gives the whole variable domain SQTIHQWPATLVQPVGSPLSLECTVEGTSNPNLYWYRQAAGRGLQLLFYSVGIGQISSEVPQNLSASRPQDRQFILSSKKLLLSDSGFYLCAWKRDGDFTGYGYTFGSGTRLTVV.

This chain joins TRBV4-3 and TRBJ1-6; D uncertain. This CDR3 is built from 13 residues. Per the germline V gene, CDR1 is LGHNA and CDR2 is YSLEER. V lost 1 base and J 10 bases, leaving 8 bases between the germline ends. DNA for the CDR3: TGCGCCAGCAGCCAAGTTTTCTCGTCACCCCTCCACTTT. Residues: CASSQVFSSPLHF.

This chain joins TRBV3-1 and TRBJ1-2, with D possibly being TRBD1 (5 bases). The CDR3 is 15 residues long. Germline CDR1 LGHDT, CDR2 YNNKEL (reference sequence). Trimming shortened V by 1 base and J by 2 bases, and 11 bases separated the two germline ends. This chain's CDR3 is CASSQGAQGNYGYTF. The CDR3 DNA follows: TGTGCCAGCAGCCAAGGTGCTCAGGGCAACTATGGCTACACCTTC.

The chain carries TRBV3-1 and TRBJ1-2; 10 bases match TRBD1. This CDR3 is 14 amino acids long. CDR1 is LGHDT, CDR2 YNNKEL, per germline (reference sequence). V dropped 4 bases and J dropped 6; count of bases not matched to a gene: 5. In DNA form, the CDR3 reads TGTGCCAGCAGCCCAAAAGGGACAGGGGATGGCTACACCTTC. It translates to CASSPKGTGDGYTF.

The chain combines TRBV28 with TRBJ2-7; 8 bases fit TRBD1. Unmatched junction bases numbered 16, after V lost 6 bases and J lost 12 bases. Germline V gene lookup returns CDR1 MDHEN and CDR2 SYDVKM. The CDR3 extends over 14 amino acids. The CDR3 loop reads CASSIRQGWSRLYF. The CDR3 nucleotides are TGTGCCAGCAGCATTAGACAGGGGTGGTCCCGACTGTACTTC.

This clonotype was observed once. The V and J genes are TRBV30 and TRBJ2-2, with D tentatively TRBD2 (5 bases). There are 15 residues in the CDR3. Germline CDR1 and CDR2: GTSNPN and SVGIG (reference sequence). V was shortened by 0 bases and J by 4 bases, with 12 bases between the two germline ends. For the CDR3, the DNA is TGTGCCTGGAGTGTACAAGCGGTCAGCACCGGGGAGCTGTTTTTT. Translating gives CAWSVQAVSTGELFF.

This chain uses TRBV20-1 with TRBJ2-7; 7 bases fit TRBD1. CDR3 length equals 15 residues. Trimming took 0 bases from V and 2 from J; bases not matched to a gene: 7. Per the germline V gene, CDR1 is DFQATT and CDR2 is SNEGSKA (reference sequence). Here the CDR3 DNA reads TGCAGTGCTAGAGATCGGACAGGAGGTCCCTACGAGCAGTACTTC. It encodes CSARDRTGGPYEQYF.

The V call is TRBV7-9, the J call TRBJ2-1, with 9 nucleotides matching TRBD2. The CDR3 sequence is 14 residues long. In germline, CDR1 is SEHNR, CDR2 FQNEAQ (reference sequence). V trimming: 5 bases; J trimming: 9 bases; junction bases outside the gene matches: 8. The CDR3 DNA sequence: TGTGCCAGCAGCGAGGGCGGGGGGGCCCCTGAGCAGTTCTTC. The encoded protein is CASSEGGGAPEQFF.

The genes are TRBV24-1 and TRBJ2-2; weak D call: TRBD1 (7 bases). Germline loops: CDR1 KGHDR, CDR2 SFDVKD. The CDR3 has 16 residues. V dropped 4 bases and J dropped 5 bases, with 16 bases sitting between them. The CDR3 region has the DNA TGTGCCACCAGTGACCCCCCAGGGGGAGGAACCGGGGAGCTGTTTTTT. It specifies CATSDPPGGGTGELFF.

The V and J genes are TRBV29-1 and TRBJ2-5, with a possible D match to TRBD2 (6 bases). V shed 4 bases and J shed 2 bases, with 14 bases lying between them. The CDR3 has 14 residues. Germline CDR1 reads SQVTM; CDR2 reads ANQGSEA. The CDR3 is CSVAIAAAQETQYF. Written as DNA, the CDR3 is TGCAGCGTTGCTATAGCGGCCGCTCAAGAGACCCAGTACTTC.

This chain links TRBV20-1 with TRBJ2-1, with 8 bases fitting TRBD2. CDR1 and CDR2 (germline): DFQATT, SNEGSKA (reference sequence). V lost 6 bases, J lost 7 bases, and 11 bases stayed unmatched. The CDR3 covers 14 residues. CDR3 loop: CSAPSGRRPNEQFF. The DNA for the CDR3 is TGCAGTGCCCCGAGCGGGAGAAGGCCAAATGAGCAGTTCTTC.

This chain joins TRBV5-6 and TRBJ2-5, with a tentative D call TRBD1 (6 bases). The CDR3 sequence is 14 residues long. Germline CDR1 SGHDT, CDR2 YYEEEE. Deletions cut 1 base from V and 2 bases from J, with 9 bases between. The DNA of the CDR3 is TGTGCCAGCAGCTTGCCGACAGGACAAGAGACCCAGTACTTC. Its protein product is CASSLPTGQETQYF.

The sample holds a few counts of this clonotype. The chain employs TRBV20-1 and TRBJ2-7, with a possible D match to TRBD1 (6 bases). V was clipped by 0 bases and J by 5 bases, with 11 bases between them. Germline V gene data show CDR1 as DFQATT and CDR2 as SNEGSKA (reference sequence). This CDR3 region has 13 residues. The CDR3 is CSAREGRGHEQYF. The CDR3 coding sequence is TGCAGTGCTAGAGAAGGCAGGGGACACGAGCAGTACTTC.

The chain joins TRBV9 to TRBJ1-1; 8 nucleotides line up with TRBD1. This CDR3 has 15 residues. Germline-derived CDR1 and CDR2 are SGDLS and YYNGEE. V shed 3 bases, J shed 0 bases, and the junction held 4 bases outside the gene matches. The CDR3 protein is CASSAQGALNTEAFF. CDR3 in DNA: TGTGCCAGCAGCGCGCAGGGGGCATTGAACACTGAAGCTTTCTTT. Full variable domain (outside the CDR3, taken from reference TRBV9 and TRBJ1-1): DSGVTQTPKHLITATGQRVTLRCSPRSGDLSVYWYQQSLDQGLQFLIQYYNGEERAKGNILERFSAQQFPDLHSELNLSSLELGDSALYFCASSAQGALNTEAFFGQGTRLTVV.

V gene TRBV28 combines with J gene TRBJ1-2; D possibly corresponds to TRBD1 (5 bases). Germline V CDR1 and CDR2: MDHEN, SYDVKM. This CDR3 contains 15 residues. The V end was cut by 5 bases, the J end by 7 bases, with 20 bases between. The CDR3 loop is CASSAVISGSAGYTF. The CDR3 DNA is TGTGCCAGCAGTGCCGTCATATCAGGGTCGGCTGGCTACACCTTC.

V usage is TRBV7-9 and J usage is TRBJ2-5; D may be TRBD1 (6 bases). Germline assignment: CDR1 SEHNR and CDR2 FQNEAQ (reference sequence). The CDR3 has 16 residues. V lost 5 bases and J 4 bases, leaving 20 bases between the germline ends. For the CDR3, the DNA is TGTGCCAGCAGCCCTACCCAGACAGGCCTCCGAGAGACCCAGTACTTC. This sequence encodes CASSPTQTGLRETQYF.

V gene TRBV24-1 combines with J gene TRBJ2-1; 11 bases agree with TRBD2. The CDR3 spans 13 residues. CDR1 is KGHDR, CDR2 SFDVKD, per germline. Germline trimming cut 3 bases from V and 13 bases from J; bases unmatched to any gene: 4. CDR3 nucleotide sequence: TGTGCCACCAGTGATCGACTAGCGGGGCAACAGTTCTTC. Protein product: CATSDRLAGQQFF.

The chain uses TRBV15 and TRBJ2-7; D unclear. V lost 5 bases, J lost 3 bases, and 11 bases lay in between. In germline, CDR1 is LNHNV, CDR2 YYDKDF (reference sequence). This CDR3 contains 13 residues. CDR3 in amino acids: CATSLKRGYEQYF. CDR3 DNA sequence: TGTGCCACCAGCCTTAAGCGAGGCTACGAGCAGTACTTC.

V usage is TRBV12-3 or TRBV12-4 and J usage is TRBJ2-7; a possible D gene is TRBD2 (6 bases). The V end lost 11 bases, the J end lost 4 bases, and 18 bases lay between the germline ends. The CDR3 spans 13 residues. The chain's CDR3 is CACGGTPGYEQYF. The CDR3 bases are TGTGCCTGTGGCGGGACGCCGGGATACGAGCAGTACTTC.

The chain has TRBV20-1 and TRBJ2-1; 9 bases line up with TRBD2. The V gene end was trimmed by 1 base and the J gene end by 7 bases; junction bases not matched to a gene: 14. CDR3 length: 17 amino acids. Germline V gives CDR1 DFQATT, CDR2 SNEGSKA (reference sequence). CDR3 coding DNA: TGCAGTGCTAGAGGTCCTCGAGGGGCGGGAGGGAGAAATGAGCAGTTCTTC. This gives the protein CSARGPRGAGGRNEQFF.

This chain uses TRBV27 with TRBJ1-2, with D unclear. This CDR3 contains 15 residues. With 2 bases removed from V and 8 bases from J, the gap between germline ends came to 18 bases. Germline V gene lookup returns CDR1 MNHEY and CDR2 SMNVEV (reference sequence). CDR3 bases: TGTGCCAGCAGTTTACCCAAGAGGTCCTCGGGGGGCTACACCTTC. Translated: CASSLPKRSSGGYTF.

V and J are TRBV9 and TRBJ2-1; D is unclear. The germline V gene has CDR1 SGDLS and CDR2 YYNGEE. Trimming cost V 1 base and J 4 bases, with 6 bases left between them. This CDR3 comprises 13 residues. CDR3 bases: TGTGCCAGCAGCGTACAGCCTTACAATGAGCAGTTCTTC. Protein product: CASSVQPYNEQFF.